The rows below give T cell receptor beta chains drawn from one sample of a study of identical twins. TCRdb processed the 5' RACE reads anew with MiXCR; each CDR3 protein has one entry. In the table there are 1.5 million to 2 million distinct CDR3 sequences, under 35% of which are singletons. Sequencing was performed on cord blood. The receptor source for this set is a newborn girl in good health. Each CDR3 is given with its conserved first and last residue.

j_call,v_call,cdr3_aa
TRBJ2-4,TRBV27,CASSLSGENIQYF
TRBJ2-2,TRBV5-1,CASTGRGEAGELFF
TRBJ2-1,TRBV10-2,CASSLTRRGYNEQFF
TRBJ2-2,TRBV24-1,CATSETSGSNTGELFF
TRBJ2-1,TRBV28,CAGSPQDGLLAGAPYINEQFF
TRBJ2-3,TRBV6-5,CASSYTSGGAYSADTQYF
TRBJ1-2,TRBV4-2,CASSQGGQGAQGYTF
TRBJ2-7,TRBV18,CASPPDREGAYEQYF
TRBJ2-1,TRBV27,CASSLLLWRHNEQFF
TRBJ1-2,TRBV29-1,CSAMTGGATEGYTF
TRBJ2-1,TRBV11-3,CASSFKGGPYNEQFF
TRBJ2-1,TRBV24-1,CATSDGLKQFF
TRBJ2-1,TRBV20-1,CSAPSPRDGFNEQFF
TRBJ2-1,TRBV27,CASSLWGEGYNEQFF
.,TRBV6-6,CASSYGSRAYEQYF
TRBJ1-6,TRBV20-1,CSASRLRGNSPLHF
TRBJ2-1,TRBV7-2,CASSLGASGRHNEQFF
TRBJ1-2,TRBV9,CASSVGGQGLYGYTF
TRBJ1-2,TRBV6-1,CASSEPGERYGCTF
TRBJ2-7,TRBV12-3/TRBV12-4,CASSSRTGLSYEQYF
TRBJ1-1,TRBV20-1,CSARVRGVNTEAFF
TRBJ2-3,TRBV18,CASSPPGPLSTDTQYF
TRBJ2-7,TRBV4-1,CASSQGLAGGQLSYEQYF
TRBJ2-1,TRBV10-3,CAISGGDGNEQFF
TRBJ1-2,TRBV7-2,CASSFGTANPNYGYTF
TRBJ1-5,TRBV28,CASSFPRQPYSNQPQHF
TRBJ1-1,TRBV7-2,CASSLSRDRGGGNTEAFF
TRBJ2-1,TRBV10-3,CAISGIRLDWGFEQFF
TRBJ1-4,TRBV6-5,CASSYRQGTELFF
TRBJ1-2,TRBV20-1,CSARDQWDGNYGYTF
TRBJ1-6,TRBV7-9,CAVTPGGGNSPLHF
TRBJ1-1,TRBV20-1,CSASARRNIEAFF
TRBJ2-5,TRBV27,CASSRGPFGEQYF
TRBJ2-3,TRBV9,CASSVGDSMDTQYF
TRBJ1-2,TRBV12-3/TRBV12-4,CASSKQENRWGYTF
.,TRBV4-1,CASSQVLKETQYF
TRBJ2-7,TRBV10-3,CAIRGKAHEQYF
TRBJ1-2,TRBV15,CATSRDRISANTF
TRBJ2-2,TRBV4-1,CASSQDGSGRRTGELFF
TRBJ1-3,TRBV4-2,CASSPPHWGRNTIYF
TRBJ2-7,TRBV3-1,CASSTGTSHNEQYF
TRBJ2-3,TRBV4-2,CASSQDSLADTQYF
TRBJ2-3,TRBV12-3/TRBV12-4,CASSFSGSTDMQYF
TRBJ2-7,TRBV12-5,CASGLRDYQGAYEQYF
TRBJ2-1,TRBV7-9,CASRSGTTQNNEQFF
TRBJ2-3,TRBV6-2/TRBV6-3,CASSRQVLAGVADTQYF
TRBJ2-7,TRBV29-1,CSVGTSVHYEQYF
TRBJ2-7,TRBV29-1,CSVEDRGQSRYERYF
TRBJ1-2,TRBV20-1,CSARDGGQGAPYYYGYTF
TRBJ2-1,TRBV6-2/TRBV6-3,CASMEREREVCLEFF
TRBJ2-5,TRBV3-1,CASSHELEAEQYF
TRBJ1-4,TRBV6-2/TRBV6-3,CASSYLDREKLFF
TRBJ2-7,TRBV4-2,CASSQGHRDRAYEQYF
TRBJ1-1,TRBV27,CASSASTTGRRNTEAFF
TRBJ2-5,TRBV27,CASSSPGQGRKTQYF
TRBJ1-2,TRBV5-6,CASSPDRGSNYGYTF
TRBJ2-3,TRBV3-1,CASSQDPFRGSDTQYF
TRBJ1-3,TRBV5-1,CASSLGGVSGNTIYF
TRBJ1-2,TRBV2,CASSDFRPPNYGYTF